This T cell receptor beta chain was identified in a study of glioma-infiltrating T cells. Using RNA template, CDR3s of TCR alpha and beta were amplified with iRepertoire arm-PCR. Via MiXCR, TCRdb re-called the multiplex PCR reads, giving one row per CDR3 protein. Among about 3,900 distinct CDR3 sequences listed, less than 40% were seen once. This clonotype appeared many times. Germline V lookup: CDR1 SGHNT, CDR2 YENEEA. Trimming cost V 2 bases and J 0 bases, with 7 bases left between them. The CDR3 loop spans 15 amino acids. The TCR originated in a human donor with low-grade glioma or glioblastoma, undergoing nonglioma brain surgery, or in good health (not recorded which). This rearrangement joins TRBV11-3 to TRBJ2-2; D unclear. Sequencing was done on a sample of glioma tissue, nonneoplastic brain tissue, or PBMCs (not recorded which). The CDR3 loop reads CASSLSGANTGELFF. The DNA of the CDR3 is TGTGCCAGCAGCTTATCAGGCGCGAACACCGGGGAGCTGTTTTTT.